What follows are 16 T cell receptor beta chains derived from one specimen sequenced in a study of OX40 agonist ivuxolimab in advanced cancers. Clones were read by immunoSEQ multiplex PCR, and TCRdb kept only the in-frame ones, dropping some. The sample yields about 89,000 clones, around nine tenths seen once. The sequencing used CD4+ or CD8+ T cells sorted from blood, collected in a trial of the OX40 agonist ivuxolimab. The source is an adult with an advanced solid tumor such as melanoma, head and neck, liver or kidney cancer.

The rearrangement links TRBV10-2 to TRBJ2-2; 7 nucleotides agree with TRBD1. V trimming: 8 bases; J trimming: 5 bases; junction bases outside the gene matches: 8. This CDR3 is 14 amino acids long. The germline gives CDR1 WSHSY, CDR2 SAAADI. CDR3 amino acids: CASLNSRGTGELFF. The CDR3 DNA sequence: TGCGCCAGCTTGAACTCCAGGGGGACCGGGGAGCTGTTTTTT.

The chain combines TRBV7-2 with TRBJ2-1, with a possible D match to TRBD1 (6 bases). V was clipped by 1 base and J by 7 bases, with 14 bases between them. Germline V gene sequence: CDR1 SGHTA, CDR2 FQGNSA. This CDR3 has 15 amino acids. The CDR3 DNA follows: TGTGCCAGCAGCTTAGGAGGGACGAGGGGGAATGAGCAGTTCTTC. Its translation is CASSLGGTRGNEQFF.

CDR3 residues: CASSEPGSQNTEAFF. Written as DNA, the CDR3 is TGTGCCAGCAGTGAGCCCGGTTCTCAGAACACTGAAGCTTTCTTT. The chain uses TRBV6-1 and TRBJ1-1; D gene uncertain. The CDR3 has 15 residues. Germline CDR1 is MNHNS and CDR2 is SASEGT. Trimming pared 3 bases from V and 1 base from J, leaving 12 bases between.

The rearrangement joins TRBV5-1 to TRBJ2-3, with 9 bases fitting TRBD2. There are 15 residues in the CDR3. CDR1 is SGHRS and CDR2 is YFSETQ in the germline V gene. The ends lost 7 bases at V and 3 bases at J; junction bases unmatched: 9. In nucleotides, the CDR3 is TGCGCCAGCGGCCCATACAGCGGGGGGACAGATACGCAGTATTTT. This translates into CASGPYSGGTDTQYF.

This rearrangement joins TRBV2 to TRBJ1-1, with a weak D call TRBD1 (5 bases). The length of the CDR3 is 13 residues. Trimming removed 4 bases at V and 6 bases at J, with 12 bases between. The germline V gene has CDR1 SNHLY and CDR2 FYNNEI. The CDR3 sequence: CASSGTLSAEAFF. In DNA, the CDR3 is TGTGCCAGCAGTGGGACATTGTCCGCTGAAGCTTTCTTT.

This clone has more than one count but fewer than ten. The rearrangement uses TRBV29-1 and TRBJ1-1; D unresolved. Trimming removed 6 bases from V and 1 base from J, with 12 bases in between. Germline CDR1 reads SQVTM; CDR2 reads ANQGSEA. The CDR3 runs 13 residues. CDR3 in DNA: TGCAGCGTGATGCGGACGGAGAACACTGAAGCTTTCTTT. Encoded protein: CSVMRTENTEAFF.

This clone came up a few times. The genes are TRBV5-5 and TRBJ2-7; D is tentatively TRBD1 or TRBD2 (6 bases each). Looked up from germline, CDR1 is SGHKS and CDR2 is YYEKEE (reference sequence). Between the trimmed V and J ends, which lost 0 bases and 6 bases, there was a span of 13 bases. The CDR3 has 14 residues. CDR3 protein: CASSLGRGTGEQYF. The CDR3 coding sequence is TGTGCCAGCAGCTTGGGGAGGGGGACTGGCGAGCAGTACTTC. Drawing the rest from reference TRBV5-5 and TRBJ2-7, the complete variable domain is DAGVTQSPTHLIKTRGQQVTLRCSPISGHKSVSWYQQVLGQGPQFIFQYYEKEERGRGNFPDRFSARQFPNYSSELNVNALLLGDSALYLCASSLGRGTGEQYFGPGTRLTVT.

The chain has TRBV25-1 and TRBJ2-5, with a weak D call TRBD1 (6 bases). CDR1 is MGHDK and CDR2 is SYGVNS in the germline V gene. Deletions cut 3 bases from V and 4 bases from J, with 18 bases between. The CDR3 sequence is 16 residues long. CDR3 DNA: TGTGCCAGCAGTGACCCAGGCTCTCAGGGGAGAGAGACCCAGTACTTC. This gives the protein CASSDPGSQGRETQYF.

This chain links TRBV19 with TRBJ1-1, with a tentative D call TRBD1 (5 bases). CDR1 and CDR2 (germline): LNHDA, SQIVND (reference sequence). CDR3 length: 14 residues. Trimming removed 9 bases from V and 0 bases from J, with 14 bases in between. CDR3 sequence reads: CASGVTGVNTEAFF. Here the CDR3 DNA reads TGTGCCAGCGGAGTAACGGGGGTGAACACTGAAGCTTTCTTT.

The chain has TRBV6-5 and TRBJ1-3; 7 nucleotides match TRBD1. Germline V gene lookup returns CDR1 MNHEY and CDR2 SVGAGI. Trimming at V came to 4 bases and at J to 4 bases, leaving 10 bases not matched to a gene. The CDR3 runs 16 residues. CDR3 residues: CASSSTRGLGGNTIYF. The CDR3 DNA follows: TGTGCCAGCAGTTCTACTAGGGGGCTCGGAGGAAACACCATATATTTT.

A single count supports this clone. The chain joins TRBV6-6 to TRBJ1-1; 7 bases agree with TRBD1. CDR3 length equals 13 residues. V gave up 6 bases and J gave up 9 bases; unmatched junction bases: 10. Looked up from germline, CDR1 is MNHNY and CDR2 is SVGAGI (reference sequence). The CDR3 DNA reads TGTGCCAGCAGCACCGAGCTAGGGGGCAAAGCTTTCTTT. Its protein is CASSTELGGKAFF.

V usage is TRBV5-1 and J usage is TRBJ2-5, with 10 bases that match TRBD2. The CDR3 is 16 residues long. The junction had 11 bases not matched to a gene; V was cut back by 4 bases and J by 5 bases. Germline CDR1 reads SGHRS; CDR2 reads YFSETQ. CDR3 residues: CASSLSGGSVKETQYF. The DNA for the CDR3 is TGCGCCAGCAGCCTTAGCGGGGGGTCTGTGAAGGAGACCCAGTACTTC.

The J gene is TRBJ1-4, the V gene TRBV18; D is unclear. Trimming removed 3 bases at V and 5 bases at J, with 19 bases between. This CDR3 has 17 residues. Germline V gene lookup returns CDR1 KGHSH and CDR2 LQKENI. The CDR3: CASSPGGAGVRNEKLFF. DNA of the CDR3: TGTGCCAGCTCACCTGGTGGCGCGGGCGTTAGAAATGAAAAACTGTTTTTT.

The chain joins TRBV19 to TRBJ2-7; tentatively, D is TRBD1 (6 bases). Germline V gene sequence: CDR1 LNHDA, CDR2 SQIVND (reference sequence). The CDR3 loop spans 14 amino acids. V gave up 5 bases and J gave up 3 bases, with 14 bases separating them. CDR3 sequence reads: CASSLGARSYEQYF. In DNA, the CDR3 is TGTGCCAGTAGTTTGGGGGCGCGGAGCTACGAGCAGTACTTC.

This rearrangement joins TRBV9 to TRBJ2-3; 9 positions match TRBD2. With V trimmed by 4 bases and J by 0 bases, 15 bases remained unmatched. Germline lookup yields CDR1 SGDLS and CDR2 YYNGEE. The CDR3 has 19 residues. The CDR3 reads CASSPPRASGVFSTDTQYF. The CDR3 nucleotides read TGTGCCAGCAGCCCTCCACGGGCTAGCGGGGTCTTTAGCACAGATACGCAGTATTTT.

This chain joins TRBV6-1 and TRBJ1-4; 8 bases are shared with TRBD1. Germline values: CDR1 MNHNS, CDR2 SASEGT. CDR3 size: 15 residues. Trimming removed 7 bases from V and 7 bases from J; junction bases left unmatched: 11. As DNA, the CDR3 is TGTGCCAGCACCAGGCAACAGGGGGTCAGTGAAAAACTGTTTTTT. Amino acids: CASTRQQGVSEKLFF.